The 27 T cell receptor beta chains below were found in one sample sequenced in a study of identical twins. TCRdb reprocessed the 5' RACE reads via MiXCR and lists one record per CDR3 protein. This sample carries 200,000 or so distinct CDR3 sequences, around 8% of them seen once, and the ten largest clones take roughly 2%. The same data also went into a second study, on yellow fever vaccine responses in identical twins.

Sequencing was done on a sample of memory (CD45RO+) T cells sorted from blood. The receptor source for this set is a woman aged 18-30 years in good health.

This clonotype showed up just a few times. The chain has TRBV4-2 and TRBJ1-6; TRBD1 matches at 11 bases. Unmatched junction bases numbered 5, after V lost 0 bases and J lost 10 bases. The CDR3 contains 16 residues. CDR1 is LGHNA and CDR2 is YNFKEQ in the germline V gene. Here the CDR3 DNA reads TGTGCCAGCAGCCAAGAAAGGGACAGGGGGAGATCACCCCTCCACTTT. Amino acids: CASSQERDRGRSPLHF.

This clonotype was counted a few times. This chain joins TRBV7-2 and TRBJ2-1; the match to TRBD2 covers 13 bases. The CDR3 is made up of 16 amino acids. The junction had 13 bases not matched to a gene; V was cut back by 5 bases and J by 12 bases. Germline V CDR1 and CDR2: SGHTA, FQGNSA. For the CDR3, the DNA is TGTGCCAGCAGCCCGCCAACTAGCGGGGGGGCGTATGGGCAGTTCTTC. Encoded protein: CASSPPTSGGAYGQFF.

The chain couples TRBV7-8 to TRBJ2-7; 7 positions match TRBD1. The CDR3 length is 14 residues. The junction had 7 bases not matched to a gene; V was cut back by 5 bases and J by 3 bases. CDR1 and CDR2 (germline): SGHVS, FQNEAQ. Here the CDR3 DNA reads TGTGCCAGCAGCAACCGGGGACAGCACTACGAGCAGTACTTC. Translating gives CASSNRGQHYEQYF.

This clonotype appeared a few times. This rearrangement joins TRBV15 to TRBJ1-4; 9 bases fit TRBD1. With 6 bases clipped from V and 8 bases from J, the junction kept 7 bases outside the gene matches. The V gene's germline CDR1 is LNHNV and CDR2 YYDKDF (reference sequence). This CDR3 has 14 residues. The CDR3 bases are TGTGCCACCAGGGGGGACAGGGACGCGGAAAAACTGTTTTTT. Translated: CATRGDRDAEKLFF.

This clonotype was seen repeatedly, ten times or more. The CDR3 here is CASSLGLWGLSNSPLHF. As DNA, the CDR3 is TGTGCCAGCAGCTTAGGTCTTTGGGGATTAAGTAATTCACCCCTCCACTTT. J is TRBJ1-6 and V is TRBV11-2; no clear D. V lost 1 base and J lost 6, with 16 bases in between. Germline CDR1 SGHAT, CDR2 FQNNGV. This CDR3 comprises 17 residues.

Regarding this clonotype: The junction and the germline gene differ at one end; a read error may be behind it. Written as DNA, the CDR3 is TGTGCCAGCAGCTTGGGCCACTCTGGAAACACCATACATTTT. Translation: CASSLGHSGNTIHF. This chain connects TRBV5-5 to TRBJ1-3, with D unclear. The CDR3 length is 14 residues. The germline CDR1 and CDR2 sequences are SGHKS and YYEKEE (reference sequence). Full variable domain (missing parts from reference TRBV5-5 and TRBJ1-3): DAGVTQSPTHLIKTRGQQVTLRCSPISGHKSVSWYQQVLGQGPQFIFQYYEKEERGRGNFPDRFSARQFPNYSSELNVNALLLGDSALYLCASSLGHSGNTIHFGEGSWLTVV.

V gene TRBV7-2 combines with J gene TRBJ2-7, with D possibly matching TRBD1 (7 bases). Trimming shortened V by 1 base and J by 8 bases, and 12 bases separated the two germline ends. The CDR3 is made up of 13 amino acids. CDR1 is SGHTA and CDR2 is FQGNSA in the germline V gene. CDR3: CASSLGAGGQQYF. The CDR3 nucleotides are TGTGCCAGCAGCTTAGGGGCAGGGGGGCAGCAGTACTTC.

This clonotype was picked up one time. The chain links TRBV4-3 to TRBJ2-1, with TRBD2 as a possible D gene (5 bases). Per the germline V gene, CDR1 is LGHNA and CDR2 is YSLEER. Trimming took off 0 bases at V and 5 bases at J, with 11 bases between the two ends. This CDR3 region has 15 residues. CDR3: CASSQDWRPHNEQFF. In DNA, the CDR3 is TGCGCCAGCAGCCAAGATTGGAGGCCCCACAATGAGCAGTTCTTC.

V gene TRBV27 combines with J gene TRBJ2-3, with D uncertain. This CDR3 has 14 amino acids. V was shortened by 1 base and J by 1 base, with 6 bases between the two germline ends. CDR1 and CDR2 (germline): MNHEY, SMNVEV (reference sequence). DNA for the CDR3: TGTGCCAGCAGTTTATTCTCACGCACAGATACGCAGTATTTT. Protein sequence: CASSLFSRTDTQYF.

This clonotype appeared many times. CDR3 protein: CASSLGAGKINEQFF. The CDR3 nucleotides read TGCGCCAGCAGCTTGGGCGCAGGGAAAATCAATGAGCAGTTCTTC. The chain links TRBV5-1 to TRBJ2-1; a weak D match, TRBD1 (5 bases). V was clipped by 0 bases and J by 6 bases, with 13 bases between them. The CDR3 totals 15 residues. Germline lookup yields CDR1 SGHRS and CDR2 YFSETQ.

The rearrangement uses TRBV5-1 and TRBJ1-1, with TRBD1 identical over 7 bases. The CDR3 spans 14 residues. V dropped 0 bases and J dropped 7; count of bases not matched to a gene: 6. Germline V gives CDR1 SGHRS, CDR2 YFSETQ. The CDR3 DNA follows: TGCGCCAGCAGCTTGGCCCGACAGGGTTTTGAAGCTTTCTTT. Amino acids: CASSLARQGFEAFF.

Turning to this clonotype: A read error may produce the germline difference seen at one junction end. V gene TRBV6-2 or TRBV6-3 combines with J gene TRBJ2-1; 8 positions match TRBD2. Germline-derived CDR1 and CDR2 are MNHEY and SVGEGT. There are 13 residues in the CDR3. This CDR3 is CATRTSSNNEQFF. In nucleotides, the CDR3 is TGTGCCACTAGGACTAGCTCCAACAATGAGCAGTTCTTC.

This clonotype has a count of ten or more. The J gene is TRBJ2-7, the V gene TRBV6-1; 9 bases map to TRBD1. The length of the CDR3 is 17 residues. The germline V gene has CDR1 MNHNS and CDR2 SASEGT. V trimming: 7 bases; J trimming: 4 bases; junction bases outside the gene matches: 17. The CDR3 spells CASNPGQGQGGVYEQYF. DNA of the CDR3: TGTGCCAGCAACCCGGGACAGGGTCAAGGTGGGGTATACGAGCAGTACTTC.

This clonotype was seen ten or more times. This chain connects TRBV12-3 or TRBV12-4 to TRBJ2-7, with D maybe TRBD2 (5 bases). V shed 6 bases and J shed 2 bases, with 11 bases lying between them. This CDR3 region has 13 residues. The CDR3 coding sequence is TGTGCCAGCAGCCTTAGAGGGACCTACGAGCAGTACTTC. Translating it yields CASSLRGTYEQYF.

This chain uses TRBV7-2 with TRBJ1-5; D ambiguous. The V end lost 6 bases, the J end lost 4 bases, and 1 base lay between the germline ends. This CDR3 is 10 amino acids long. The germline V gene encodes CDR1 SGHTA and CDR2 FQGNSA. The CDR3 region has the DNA TGTGCCAGCAGTAATCAGCCCCAGCATTTT. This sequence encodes CASSNQPQHF.

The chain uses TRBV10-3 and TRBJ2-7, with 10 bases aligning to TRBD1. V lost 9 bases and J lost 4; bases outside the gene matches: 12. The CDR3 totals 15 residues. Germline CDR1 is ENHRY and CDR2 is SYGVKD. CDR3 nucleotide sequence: TGTGCCATAGGAACGGACAGGGGGAAGAGGTACGAGCAGTACTTC. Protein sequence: CAIGTDRGKRYEQYF.

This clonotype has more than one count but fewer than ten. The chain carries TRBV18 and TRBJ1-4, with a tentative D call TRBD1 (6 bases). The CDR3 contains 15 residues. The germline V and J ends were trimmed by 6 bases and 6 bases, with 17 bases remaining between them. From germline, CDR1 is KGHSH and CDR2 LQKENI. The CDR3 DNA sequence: TGTGCCAGCTCCCGGTTCCAGGGGCTTGATGAAAAACTGTTTTTT. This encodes CASSRFQGLDEKLFF.

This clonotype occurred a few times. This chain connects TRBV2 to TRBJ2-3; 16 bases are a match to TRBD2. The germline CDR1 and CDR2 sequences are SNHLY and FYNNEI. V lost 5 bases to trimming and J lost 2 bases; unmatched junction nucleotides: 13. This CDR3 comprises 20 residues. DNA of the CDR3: TGTGCCAGCAGTTTTCAGGGGACTAGCGGGGGGGCACTCTTCACAGATACGCAGTATTTT. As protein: CASSFQGTSGGALFTDTQYF.

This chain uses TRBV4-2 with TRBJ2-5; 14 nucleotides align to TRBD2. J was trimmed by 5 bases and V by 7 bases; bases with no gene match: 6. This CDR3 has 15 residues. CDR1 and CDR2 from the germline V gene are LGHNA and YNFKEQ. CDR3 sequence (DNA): TGTGCCAGCACCAAGACTAGCGGGGGGGCGGAGACCCAGTACTTC. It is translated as CASTKTSGGAETQYF.

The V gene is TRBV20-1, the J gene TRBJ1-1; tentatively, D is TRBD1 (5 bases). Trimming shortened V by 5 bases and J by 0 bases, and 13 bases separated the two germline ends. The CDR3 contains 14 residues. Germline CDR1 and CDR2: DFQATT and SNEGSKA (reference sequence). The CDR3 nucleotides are TGCAGTGCTCCCGACAGTTTCATGAACACTGAAGCTTTCTTT. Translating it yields CSAPDSFMNTEAFF.

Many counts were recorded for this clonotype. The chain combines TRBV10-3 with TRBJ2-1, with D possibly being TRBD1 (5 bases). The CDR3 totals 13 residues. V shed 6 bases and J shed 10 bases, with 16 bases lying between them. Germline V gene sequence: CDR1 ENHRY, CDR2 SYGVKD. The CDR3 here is CAIRAEIGAEQFF. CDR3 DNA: TGTGCCATCAGAGCAGAAATTGGGGCCGAGCAGTTCTTC.

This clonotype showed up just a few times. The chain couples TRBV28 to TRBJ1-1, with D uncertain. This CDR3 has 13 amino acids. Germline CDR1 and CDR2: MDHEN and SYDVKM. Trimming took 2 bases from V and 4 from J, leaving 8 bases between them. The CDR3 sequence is CASSLGVATEAFF. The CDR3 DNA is TGTGCCAGCAGTTTAGGGGTGGCCACTGAAGCTTTCTTT.

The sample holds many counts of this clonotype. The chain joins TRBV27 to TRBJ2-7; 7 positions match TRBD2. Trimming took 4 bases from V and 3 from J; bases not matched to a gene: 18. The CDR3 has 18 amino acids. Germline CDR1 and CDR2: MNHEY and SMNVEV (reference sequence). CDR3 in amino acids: CASSSKTGQRGRIYEQYF. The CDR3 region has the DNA TGTGCCAGCAGTTCCAAAACGGGTCAGCGGGGTAGGATCTACGAGCAGTACTTC.

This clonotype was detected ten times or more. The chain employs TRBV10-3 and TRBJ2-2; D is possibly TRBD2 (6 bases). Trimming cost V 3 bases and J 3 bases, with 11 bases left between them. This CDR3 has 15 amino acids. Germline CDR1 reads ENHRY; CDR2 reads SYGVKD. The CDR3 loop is CAISDRGRHTGELFF. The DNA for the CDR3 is TGTGCCATCAGTGATCGTGGGAGGCACACCGGGGAGCTGTTTTTT.

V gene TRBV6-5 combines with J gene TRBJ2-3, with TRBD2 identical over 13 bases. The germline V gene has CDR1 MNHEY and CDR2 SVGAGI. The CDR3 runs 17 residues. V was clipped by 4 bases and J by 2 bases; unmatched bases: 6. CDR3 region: CASSSWTSGGYTDTQYF. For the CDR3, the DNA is TGTGCCAGCAGTTCCTGGACTAGCGGGGGCTACACAGATACGCAGTATTTT.

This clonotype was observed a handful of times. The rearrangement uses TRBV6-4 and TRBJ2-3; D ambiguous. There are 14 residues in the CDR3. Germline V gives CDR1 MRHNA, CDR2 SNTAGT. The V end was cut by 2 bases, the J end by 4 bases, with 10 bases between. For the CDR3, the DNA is TGTGCCAGCAGTGACAGGGATCTCTCAGATACGCAGTATTTT. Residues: CASSDRDLSDTQYF.

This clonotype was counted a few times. The DNA of the CDR3 is TGCAGTGCTAGAGGACAGCCAACTAACTATGGCTACACCTTC. Its translation: CSARGQPTNYGYTF. The chain recombines TRBV20-1 with TRBJ1-2; perhaps TRBD1 as D (5 bases). Germline CDR1 DFQATT, CDR2 SNEGSKA (reference sequence). This CDR3 is 14 amino acids long. Trimming took 1 base from V and 0 from J, leaving 9 bases between them.